One sample yielded the 8 T cell receptor beta chains listed below, sequenced in a study of T cell changes during pregnancy in multiple sclerosis. The protocol was immunoSEQ multiplex PCR, while the TCRdb copy is restricted to in-frame clones and leaves out a portion. The sample shows over 55,000 clones, approximately 90% of them seen only once. Sequenced: peripheral blood from another person, used as feeder cells. The source of these receptors is a human donor whose cells served as feeder cells for cultures in a pregnancy study.

The rearrangement joins TRBV9 to TRBJ1-1; 8 bases match TRBD1. The length of the CDR3 is 14 residues. Trimming cost V 2 bases and J 4 bases; bases outside gene matches: 4. Per germline, CDR1 SGDLS and CDR2 YYNGEE. The CDR3 sequence: CASSVTGDTTEAFF. The CDR3 coding sequence is TGTGCCAGCAGCGTGACAGGGGATACCACTGAAGCTTTCTTT.

The V gene is TRBV6-1, the J gene TRBJ1-5; D might be TRBD1 (6 bases). Between the trimmed V and J ends, which lost 7 bases and 3 bases, there was a span of 13 bases. CDR1 MNHNS and CDR2 SASEGT come from the germline V gene. CDR3 length: 14 amino acids. The CDR3 region is CASIPRGNNQPQHF. In DNA form, the CDR3 reads TGTGCCAGCATTCCCAGGGGAAACAATCAGCCCCAGCATTTT.

This clone was picked up one time. The rearrangement joins TRBV15 to TRBJ2-7; possibly TRBD1 or TRBD2 for D (5 bases each). CDR3 length equals 15 residues. V was shortened by 5 bases and J by 5 bases, with 19 bases between the two germline ends. Germline V CDR1 and CDR2: LNHNV, YYDKDF (reference sequence). CDR3 region: CATSGSVLGDHEQYF. The CDR3 nucleotides are TGTGCCACCAGCGGGAGCGTTCTGGGGGACCACGAGCAGTACTTC.

The gene calls are TRBV27 and TRBJ1-5, with D tentatively TRBD1 (5 bases). Trimming removed 2 bases at V and 6 bases at J, with 5 bases between. Germline CDR1 MNHEY, CDR2 SMNVEV (reference sequence). The CDR3 totals 12 residues. This CDR3 is CASSLGGQPQHF. CDR3 in DNA: TGTGCCAGCAGTTTAGGGGGTCAGCCCCAGCATTTT.

The chain couples TRBV7-3 to TRBJ2-1, with 10 bases fitting TRBD2. Germline CDR1 and CDR2: SGHTA and FQGTGA. The CDR3 totals 15 residues. V lost 2 bases to trimming and J lost 9 bases; unmatched junction nucleotides: 7. The CDR3 DNA is TGTGCCAGCAGCTTATCTAGCGGGAGCGGCCCTGAGCAGTTCTTC. The encoded protein is CASSLSSGSGPEQFF. The full variable domain, completed using reference TRBV7-3 and TRBJ2-1, is GAGVSQTPSNKVTEKGKYVELRCDPISGHTALYWYRQSLGQGPEFLIYFQGTGAADDSGLPNDRFFAVRPEGSVSTLKIQRTERGDSAVYLCASSLSSGSGPEQFFGPGTRLTVL.

This chain connects TRBV5-1 to TRBJ2-5, with 7 nucleotides matching TRBD1. V lost 4 bases, J lost 4 bases, and 10 bases stayed unmatched. The CDR3 has 15 amino acids. Germline loops: CDR1 SGHRS, CDR2 YFSETQ. The CDR3 bases are TGCGCCAGCAGCCCGGGACAGCAACACCCAGAGACCCAGTACTTC. Residues: CASSPGQQHPETQYF.

V and J are TRBV13 and TRBJ1-1; unclear D gene. This CDR3 is built from 12 residues. V dropped 3 bases and J dropped 3 bases, with 5 bases sitting between them. CDR1 and CDR2 from the germline V gene are PRHDT and FYEKMQ (reference sequence). CDR3 protein: CASSLPHTEAFF. Here the CDR3 DNA reads TGTGCCAGCAGCTTGCCCCACACTGAAGCTTTCTTT.

The V and J genes are TRBV29-1 and TRBJ1-1; D remains unclear. The CDR3 is 13 amino acids. Germline CDR1 SQVTM, CDR2 ANQGSEA. Trimming took off 7 bases at V and 0 bases at J, with 12 bases between the two ends. CDR3 coding DNA: TGCAGCGCGTCGGGCGGCTTGAACACTGAAGCTTTCTTT. Protein: CSASGGLNTEAFF.